This T cell receptor beta chain originates from a study of blood T cell repertoires in COVID-19. This CDR3 is 16 amino acids long. The germline V and J ends were trimmed by 1 base and 9 bases, with 23 bases remaining between them. Per germline, CDR1 GTSNPN and CDR2 SVGIG (reference sequence). Original analysis: Amplifying reference gene primers gave estimates of nucleated cell counts. Profiled with immunoSEQ multiplex PCR; TCRdb holds only in-frame clones, not every one. V and J calls and clone size come straight from that table; D and trimming were deduced from the DNA. The data show some 250,000 clones, around 81% seen once.

Input material: peripheral blood. The V gene is TRBV30, the J gene TRBJ2-3; perhaps TRBD2 as D (5 bases). This TCR was recovered from a woman at least 80 years old with COVID-19, enrolled during active disease. In DNA form, the CDR3 reads TGTGCCTGGAGTGAAAGAACACGCAAATCGGGAAACACGCAGTATTTT. Translated: CAWSERTRKSGNTQYF.